By share of the sample, the clone carrying this T cell receptor (beta chain) is medium-sized (0.01 to 0.1%). Its matching antigen is unknown. TCRdb re-called clones from the PCR reads using MiXCR. The sample holds around 10,000 clones; around a quarter are singletons and the top ten take approximately 9.4%. Among the patients, none had received any treatment before thyroid surgery. This record belongs to a study of metastatic and nonmetastatic thyroid tumors. General study findings and limits: In both blood and tumor samples, TCR beta diversity was reported significantly higher for malignant than benign nodules.

Germline V CDR1 and CDR2: SNHLY, FYNNEI. The CDR3 contains 14 residues. V gave up 4 bases and J gave up 3 bases, with 13 bases separating them. The rearrangement links TRBV2 to TRBJ2-7; a weak D match, TRBD2 (5 bases). Sequencing input: tumor tissue. The TCR was taken from a female donor with papillary thyroid cancer or a benign thyroid nodule (not recorded which). Some clones in this sample may be carry-over from other donors' samples. The chain's CDR3 is CASSGGLRSYEQYF. In nucleotides, the CDR3 is TGTGCCAGCAGTGGAGGACTGCGAAGCTACGAGCAGTACTTC.